This T cell receptor beta chain came from a study of T cell responses to AZD1222 COVID-19 vaccine. Points from the study as a whole: Dominant CD4 TCR responses targeted spike regions 160-218 and 743-854. Only 5 or 6 AZD1222 recipients were seropositive at baseline. Females made up more of the donors, who were largely white British, and clonal diversity may have come out too low.

Trimming stripped 5 bases from V and 6 bases from J, with 28 bases between. The CDR3 is 18 amino acids. Germline values: CDR1 SGHVS, CDR2 FQNEAQ. Data came from immunoSEQ multiplex PCR; TCRdb stores just in-frame clones and leaves some out. The sample yields some 90,000 clones, around 90% seen once. In the case of this clone: The antigen is undetermined.

J is TRBJ1-1 and V is TRBV7-8; tentatively, D is TRBD1 (5 bases). The sequenced sample was peripheral blood, obtained on day 0 of AZD1222 vaccination. This TCR was recovered from an adult in good health. The CDR3 loop reads CASSPRGPAAAYDPEAFF. CDR3 DNA: TGTGCCAGCAGCCCACGGGGCCCCGCGGCGGCCTATGACCCTGAAGCTTTCTTT.